Following are 25 T cell receptor beta chains from one sample sequenced in a study of cytomegalovirus exposure and HLA in healthy donors. Vbeta (60) and Jbeta (13) primers were used in the PCR. The assay was immunoSEQ multiplex PCR, and TCRdb's table has in-frame clones only and misses some. The sample lists fewer than 200,000 clones; around 68% were seen once. Sequencing input: PBMCs. All receptors come from a girl aged 10 to 17 in good health and CMV-seronegative.

The gene calls are TRBV2 and TRBJ2-5, with 8 bases that match TRBD1. Unmatched junction bases numbered 5, after V lost 6 bases and J lost 5 bases. The germline V gene encodes CDR1 SNHLY and CDR2 FYNNEI. CDR3 size: 13 residues. The CDR3 here is CASRAGGLETQYF. The CDR3 DNA is TGTGCCAGCAGGGCAGGGGGCTTGGAGACCCAGTACTTC.

The J gene is TRBJ1-2, the V gene TRBV11-2, with 9 positions matching TRBD1. Germline V gene data show CDR1 as SGHAT and CDR2 as FQNNGV. This CDR3 region has 14 residues. The V and J ends lost 4 bases and 6 bases, in that order; junction bases with no gene match: 6. The CDR3: CASSSTGGKNGYTF. In nucleotides, the CDR3 is TGTGCCAGCAGCTCGACAGGGGGTAAAAATGGCTACACCTTC.

Only one count was recorded for this clone. The chain carries TRBV6-1 and TRBJ2-3; D possibly corresponds to TRBD2 (6 bases). The CDR3 runs to 14 residues. Germline V gene lookup returns CDR1 MNHNS and CDR2 SASEGT. V lost 11 bases, J lost 6 bases, and 21 bases lay in between. CDR3 sequence reads: CAGSPRTTRDTQYF. In DNA, the CDR3 is TGTGCCGGCTCCCCGCGGACTACTAGGGATACGCAGTATTTT.

This sequence joins TRBV7-7 and TRBJ1-3; D uncertain. V lost 1 base and J 0 bases, leaving 10 bases between the germline ends. The CDR3 runs 16 residues. From germline, CDR1 is SSHAT and CDR2 FNYEAQ (reference sequence). This CDR3 reads CASSLGTFGSGNTIYF. The CDR3 bases are TGTGCCAGCAGCTTAGGTACTTTTGGCTCTGGAAACACCATATATTTT.

This chain joins TRBV29-1 and TRBJ1-5; D might be TRBD1 (5 bases). Trimming removed 3 bases at V and 7 bases at J, with 13 bases between. The CDR3 has 13 residues. Germline V gives CDR1 SQVTM, CDR2 ANQGSEA. CDR3 in DNA: TGCAGCGTTGAGGGGGGTCCGGGCCAGCCCCAGCATTTT. This translates into CSVEGGPGQPQHF.

This chain connects TRBV7-3 to TRBJ2-3; TRBD1 is a possible D gene (6 bases). V was cut by 5 bases and J by 2 bases, with 14 bases left in between. Germline V CDR1 and CDR2: SGHTA, FQGTGA. This CDR3 region has 15 residues. The CDR3 protein is CASSPGDTYTDTQYF. The DNA for the CDR3 is TGTGCCAGCAGCCCCGGGGACACCTACACAGATACGCAGTATTTT.

The chain has TRBV18 and TRBJ1-6; D is unresolved. From germline, CDR1 is KGHSH and CDR2 LQKENI. The CDR3 is 17 amino acids. Trimming cost V 3 bases and J 6 bases, with 18 bases left between them. For the CDR3, the DNA is TGTGCCAGCTCACCCTCCGTTGGGCAGAGTATTAATTCACCCCTCCACTTT. Its protein is CASSPSVGQSINSPLHF.

This clone was observed a handful of times. This chain links TRBV6-5 with TRBJ2-7, with 8 bases identical to TRBD1. Looked up from germline, CDR1 is MNHEY and CDR2 is SVGAGI. This CDR3 is 13 amino acids long. Losses at the gene ends were 7 bases for V and 6 bases for J; bases not matched to a gene: 8. In DNA form, the CDR3 reads TGTGCCAGCACCCCGGACAGGGTAGGCGAGCAGTACTTC. Its translation is CASTPDRVGEQYF.

The V call is TRBV6-6, the J call TRBJ2-1; 10 bases are a match to TRBD2. The ends lost 5 bases at V and 9 bases at J; junction bases unmatched: 10. Germline loops: CDR1 MNHNY, CDR2 SVGAGI (reference sequence). The CDR3 is 15 residues long. The CDR3 nucleotides are TGTGCCAGCAGTGGGCTAGCGGGGGTGATCTCTGAGCAGTTCTTC. The encoded protein is CASSGLAGVISEQFF.

This clone is a singleton in its sample. The gene calls are TRBV19 and TRBJ2-5; D is unclear. V was shortened by 0 bases and J by 1 base, with 6 bases between the two germline ends. This CDR3 has 14 amino acids. Germline V lookup: CDR1 LNHDA, CDR2 SQIVND (reference sequence). CDR3 coding DNA: TGTGCCAGTAGTATAGAGGTCGGCCAAGAGACCCAGTACTTC. This gives the protein CASSIEVGQETQYF.

J is TRBJ2-1 and V is TRBV4-2; 15 bases agree with TRBD2. Germline V lookup: CDR1 LGHNA, CDR2 YNFKEQ. The CDR3 totals 18 residues. With V trimmed by 3 bases and J by 6 bases, 9 bases remained unmatched. Written as DNA, the CDR3 is TGTGCCAGCAGCCAGGGGGGACTAGCGGGGGGTTTGGGCAATGAGCAGTTCTTC. Its translation is CASSQGGLAGGLGNEQFF.

This clone was seen only a few times. The chain combines TRBV5-1 with TRBJ1-4; 8 bases match TRBD1. Trimming removed 5 bases from V and 0 bases from J; junction bases left unmatched: 12. Per germline, CDR1 SGHRS and CDR2 YFSETQ. The CDR3 runs 18 residues. The chain's CDR3 is CASSVGAGGSATNEKLFF. The CDR3 DNA follows: TGCGCCAGCAGTGTTGGGGCAGGGGGCAGTGCAACTAATGAAAAACTGTTTTTT.

The sample holds a few counts of this clone. V and J are TRBV11-2 and TRBJ2-5; TRBD2 is a possible D gene (5 bases). This CDR3 spans 15 amino acids. The V and J ends lost 1 base and 0 bases respectively, with 9 bases between them. Germline V gives CDR1 SGHAT, CDR2 FQNNGV. In nucleotides, the CDR3 is TGTGCCAGCAGCTTAGGGACTGGGTACCAAGAGACCCAGTACTTC. Translation gives CASSLGTGYQETQYF.

The V and J genes are TRBV6-6 and TRBJ2-1, with 7 nucleotides matching TRBD2. The CDR3 covers 14 residues. The ends lost 5 bases at V and 6 bases at J; junction bases unmatched: 7. Germline CDR1 is MNHNY and CDR2 is SVGAGI (reference sequence). CDR3 sequence (DNA): TGTGCCAGCAGTATGGGGGGGGTTATCAATGAGCAGTTCTTC. This encodes CASSMGGVINEQFF.

This clone was recorded at least ten times. The V and J genes are TRBV7-9 and TRBJ1-2, with D uncertain. CDR3 size: 13 residues. Per the germline V gene, CDR1 is SEHNR and CDR2 is FQNEAQ (reference sequence). The germline V and J ends were trimmed by 4 bases and 1 base, with 7 bases remaining between them. CDR3 residues: CASSSANNYGYTF. Here the CDR3 DNA reads TGTGCCAGCAGCTCCGCGAATAACTATGGCTACACCTTC. The full variable domain, with the rest looked up from reference TRBV7-9 and TRBJ1-2, is DTGVSQNPRHKITKRGQNVTFRCDPISEHNRLYWYRQTLGQGPEFLTYFQNEAQLEKSRLLSDRFSAERPKGSFSTLEIQRTEQGDSAMYLCASSSANNYGYTFGSGTRLTVV.

V usage is TRBV2 and J usage is TRBJ2-4; D is unclear. The germline V gene has CDR1 SNHLY and CDR2 FYNNEI. The ends were cut back, 2 bases at V and 1 base at J, with 9 bases in the middle. CDR3 length: 15 residues. The CDR3 region has the DNA TGTGCCAGCAGTGAACTAAGTATGGCCAAAAACATTCAGTACTTC. Its protein is CASSELSMAKNIQYF. The whole variable domain, filled in from reference TRBV2 and TRBJ2-4, reads EPEVTQTPSHQVTQMGQEVILRCVPISNHLYFYWYRQILGQKVEFLVSFYNNEISEKSEIFDDQFSVERPDGSNFTLKIRSTKLEDSAMYFCASSELSMAKNIQYFGAGTRLSVL.

The chain links TRBV19 to TRBJ1-6; D uncertain. Germline V gives CDR1 LNHDA, CDR2 SQIVND (reference sequence). The CDR3 consists of 16 residues. The V end was cut by 7 bases, the J end by 7 bases, with 20 bases between. The CDR3 is CASTLRGLSYNSPLHF. The CDR3 nucleotides read TGTGCCAGTACCTTGCGAGGGCTTAGTTACAATTCACCCCTCCACTTT.

The V gene is TRBV2, the J gene TRBJ2-3, with 9 bases matching TRBD2. With 4 bases clipped from V and 5 bases from J, the junction kept 10 bases outside the gene matches. Germline assignment: CDR1 SNHLY and CDR2 FYNNEI. The CDR3 totals 16 residues. CDR3 sequence: CASSGGGLAGKDTQYF. In nucleotides, the CDR3 is TGTGCCAGCAGTGGCGGTGGGCTAGCGGGGAAAGATACGCAGTATTTT.

The table lists this clone with a few counts. This rearrangement joins TRBV19 to TRBJ1-2; D is perhaps TRBD1 (6 bases). The V end lost 1 base, the J end lost 4 bases, and 10 bases lay between the germline ends. In germline, CDR1 is LNHDA, CDR2 SQIVND (reference sequence). The CDR3 is 14 amino acids. CDR3 DNA: TGTGCCAGTAGTATAGGTAGACAGGCCTATGGCTACACCTTC. It encodes CASSIGRQAYGYTF.

The V call is TRBV13, the J call TRBJ2-1; 13 positions match TRBD2. Germline loops: CDR1 PRHDT, CDR2 FYEKMQ (reference sequence). This CDR3 region has 15 residues. J gave up 8 bases and V 5 bases, and 6 bases lay outside the gene matches. The CDR3 coding sequence is TGTGCCAGCAGCGAGACTAGCGGGGGGCTGGATGAGCAGTTCTTC. Translation gives CASSETSGGLDEQFF.

The rearrangement joins TRBV28 to TRBJ2-5; perhaps TRBD1 as D (6 bases). Trimming shortened V by 5 bases and J by 8 bases, and 9 bases separated the two germline ends. The germline CDR1 and CDR2 sequences are MDHEN and SYDVKM. This CDR3 is 11 amino acids long. The CDR3 DNA reads TGTGCCAGCAGTCCCAGGGGTACCCAGTACTTC. It is translated as CASSPRGTQYF.

The chain recombines TRBV29-1 with TRBJ1-4; TRBD1 agrees at 10 bases. The germline V gene has CDR1 SQVTM and CDR2 ANQGSEA. This CDR3 is 15 amino acids long. The trim removed 3 bases at V and 0 bases at J, leaving 1 base unmatched. The CDR3 region is CSVEGTGATNEKLFF. The CDR3 DNA reads as TGCAGCGTTGAGGGGACAGGGGCAACTAATGAAAAACTGTTTTTT.

This clone has just a few counts. V gene TRBV5-1 combines with J gene TRBJ2-1, with TRBD1 matching over 10 bases. Germline V gene lookup returns CDR1 SGHRS and CDR2 YFSETQ. J gave up 8 bases and V 5 bases, and 7 bases lay outside the gene matches. The CDR3 totals 14 residues. DNA for the CDR3: TGCGCCAGCAGTTCCCTAGACAGGGGGCATGAGCAGTTCTTC. It is translated as CASSSLDRGHEQFF.

The V gene is TRBV30, the J gene TRBJ2-5; 10 bases are a match to TRBD1. The junction had 3 bases not matched to a gene; V was cut back by 0 bases and J by 5 bases. Germline CDR1 reads GTSNPN; CDR2 reads SVGIG (reference sequence). The CDR3 length is 14 residues. CDR3 DNA: TGTGCCTGGAGTGTAGGGACAGGGGTGGAGACCCAGTACTTC. It is translated as CAWSVGTGVETQYF.

The chain joins TRBV5-1 to TRBJ1-2, with 7 bases matching TRBD1. The length of the CDR3 is 14 residues. The germline CDR1 and CDR2 sequences are SGHRS and YFSETQ. With 4 bases clipped from V and 2 bases from J, the junction kept 5 bases outside the gene matches. CDR3 in amino acids: CASSGDRRNYGYTF. CDR3 coding DNA: TGCGCCAGCAGCGGGGACAGACGCAACTATGGCTACACCTTC.